The present T cell receptor (beta chain) was sequenced within a study of neoadjuvant nivolumab and ipilimumab in lung cancer. Study context: Nivolumab 3 mg/kg was given days 1, 15 and 29, plus ipilimumab 1 mg/kg day 1 in combination. Study-level results: TCR richness and clonality were higher in tumors than adjacent uninvolved lung. Only a single major-pathologic-response sample was available for clonality analysis.

The germline V and J ends were trimmed by 2 bases and 5 bases, with 13 bases remaining between them. The germline gives CDR1 SGHTA, CDR2 FQGTGA. The CDR3 contains 14 residues. Some clones are missing from TCRdb's copy, which holds only in-frame ones; the method was immunoSEQ multiplex PCR. This table has about 30,000 clones, 65% to 85% appearing once. About this clone itself: Its target is not known.

The genes are TRBV7-3 and TRBJ2-7; the D gene is possibly TRBD1 (5 bases). The material was tumor tissue, obtained after neoadjuvant nivolumab, alone or with ipilimumab, at or shortly before surgery. This TCR was sampled from an adult with non-small cell lung cancer. CDR3 amino acids: CASSLGQGLDEQYF. As DNA, the CDR3 is TGTGCCAGCAGCTTAGGCCAGGGATTGGACGAGCAGTACTTC.